Detailed here is one T cell receptor (beta chain). For roughly 5 patients, CD4+ cells were sorted into CD25+CD127- cells. The source of the sample is a study of CD8+ T cells in alopecia areata. The length of the CDR3 is 13 residues. Germline-derived CDR1 and CDR2 are ENHRY and SYGVKD. V lost 6 bases to trimming and J lost 4 bases; unmatched junction nucleotides: 0. Following extraction, RNA underwent reverse transcription to cDNA, which served as the sequencing template. The method was immunoSEQ multiplex PCR; TCRdb's version includes in-frame clones alone and lacks a portion of them. The sample consists of 37,000 or so clones, nearly 55% of them appearing once.

This TCR came from a human donor with alopecia areata. The chain has TRBV10-3 and TRBJ2-5; 12 nucleotides line up with TRBD1. Material: CD4+ Tregs sorted from blood. CDR3 DNA sequence: TGTGCCATCAGGGGACAGGGGGCAGAGACCCAGTACTTC. This encodes CAIRGQGAETQYF.